This T cell receptor beta chain came from a study of OX40 agonist ivuxolimab in advanced cancers. Study observations and caveats: On average, a greater number of expanded clones characterised CD8+ T cells relative to CD4+.

Profiled with immunoSEQ multiplex PCR; TCRdb holds only in-frame clones, not every one. The table records approximately 68,000 clones, 80% to 90% of them present only once. Only a few counts were recorded for this clone. Its specificity is not known. The junction had 8 bases not matched to a gene; V was cut back by 1 base and J by 5 bases. This CDR3 has 16 amino acids. CDR1 and CDR2 (germline): KGHSH, LQKENI. Sequencing used CD4+ or CD8+ T cells sorted from blood, obtained in a trial of the OX40 agonist ivuxolimab. The receptor's source is an adult with an advanced solid tumor such as melanoma, head and neck, liver or kidney cancer. The chain employs TRBV18 and TRBJ2-7; 10 bases are a match to TRBD2. The CDR3 region is CASSPRSAGGRDEQYF. Written as DNA, the CDR3 is TGTGCCAGCTCACCACGGTCAGCGGGAGGGCGTGACGAGCAGTACTTC.